This T cell receptor beta chain is drawn from a study of shared clonotypes between healthy human individuals. Whole-study findings and limits: Even with large depth, rarefaction showed that sorted-subset sequencing was incomplete.

Note on this clone: Its antigen is unknown.

The method was immunoSEQ multiplex PCR; TCRdb's version includes in-frame clones alone and lacks a portion of them. The sample carries around 990,000 clones, 77% recorded once. The sequence was collected from a man younger than 30 in good health. Some clones in this sample may be carry-over from other donors' samples. The sequenced material came from memory CD4+ T cells from PBMCs. Subset indicated: CD45RA-negative fraction.

The CDR3 DNA reads TGTGCCAGCAGCTTGGGAGAGGGGACCAGAAACACCATATATTTT. Translation: CASSLGEGTRNTIYF. The chain is built from TRBV5-8 and TRBJ1-3; the D gene is possibly TRBD1 (5 bases). Trimming took off 0 bases at V and 5 bases at J, with 12 bases between the two ends. The CDR3 has 15 amino acids. The V gene's germline CDR1 is SGHTS and CDR2 YDEGEE.